A selection of T cell receptor beta chains follows, all from one sample in a study of vaccination and CD4 T cells after COVID-19. Antigens for these TCRs are unknown. TCRdb called the PCR reads again in MiXCR, with one record for every CDR3 protein. The sample yields around 18,000 distinct CDR3 sequences, 30% to 45% seen once. The sequenced material came from cultured CD4+ T cells from blood. These receptors were obtained from a human donor with COVID-19. Both conserved end residues are part of each CDR3. A D gene is named only where the DNA matches it firmly. Clone size is not always given. Where it is, it says once, few, many or a class for expanded clones.

cdr3_aa: CASSKQRENGVEPQHF
cdr3_nt: TGTGCCAGCAGCAAACAAAGGGAGAACGGAGTGGAGCCCCAGCATTTT
j_call: TRBJ1-5
d_call: .
clone_size: .
v_call: TRBV21-1

cdr3_aa: CASTDTAYEQYF
cdr3_nt: TGTGCCAGCACCGACACAGCCTACGAGCAGTACTTC
j_call: TRBJ2-7
d_call: .
clone_size: few
v_call: TRBV6-1

cdr3_aa: CSVVPGSAKNIQYF
cdr3_nt: TGCAGCGTTGTTCCGGGGTCAGCCAAAAACATTCAGTACTTC
j_call: TRBJ2-4
d_call: .
clone_size: .
v_call: TRBV29-1

cdr3_aa: CASSVSRGEKLFF
cdr3_nt: TGTGCCAGCAGTGTAAGCAGGGGCGAAAAACTGTTTTTT
j_call: TRBJ1-4
d_call: .
clone_size: .
v_call: TRBV2

cdr3_aa: CASSLIGLAGGSTDTQYF
cdr3_nt: TGTGCCAGCAGTTTAATCGGACTAGCGGGGGGCAGCACAGATACGCAGTATTTT
j_call: TRBJ2-3
d_call: TRBD2
clone_size: few
v_call: TRBV12-3/TRBV12-4

cdr3_aa: CASRGTGTDTQYF
cdr3_nt: TGTGCCAGCAGGGGGACAGGCACAGATACGCAGTATTTT
j_call: TRBJ2-3
d_call: TRBD1
clone_size: .
v_call: TRBV12-3/TRBV12-4

cdr3_aa: CASSTRTGYNSPLHF
cdr3_nt: TGTGCCAGTAGTACGAGGACAGGCTATAATTCACCCCTCCACTTT
j_call: TRBJ1-6
d_call: TRBD1
clone_size: .
v_call: TRBV19

cdr3_aa: CASSLEGGPYEQYF
cdr3_nt: TGTGCCAGCAGTTTAGAGGGCGGACCCTACGAGCAGTACTTC
j_call: TRBJ2-7
d_call: .
clone_size: .
v_call: TRBV12-3/TRBV12-4

cdr3_aa: CASSPRTSGGYQETQYF
cdr3_nt: TGTGCCAGCAGTCCGCGGACTAGCGGGGGGTACCAAGAGACCCAGTACTTC
j_call: TRBJ2-5
d_call: TRBD2
clone_size: few
v_call: TRBV27

cdr3_aa: CASSLARTWEHSPLHF
cdr3_nt: TGTGCCAGCAGCTTAGCAAGGACCTGGGAACATTCACCCCTCCACTTT
j_call: TRBJ1-6
d_call: .
clone_size: few
v_call: TRBV7-2

cdr3_aa: CATLFTGQKNGYTF
cdr3_nt: TGTGCCACCCTCTTCACCGGACAGAAGAACGGCTACACCTTC
j_call: TRBJ1-2
d_call: .
clone_size: few
v_call: TRBV6-2/TRBV6-3

cdr3_aa: CASSLDVNYGYTF
cdr3_nt: TGTGCCAGCAGCTTAGATGTAAACTATGGCTACACCTTC
j_call: TRBJ1-2
d_call: .
clone_size: .
v_call: TRBV7-8

cdr3_aa: CISVPEACTLYSNQPQHF
cdr3_nt: .
j_call: TRBJ1-5
d_call: .
clone_size: few
v_call: TRBV7-5